This entry describes one T cell receptor beta chain. This record belongs to a study of T cell responses to AZD1222 COVID-19 vaccine. The repertoire was sequenced with immunoSEQ multiplex PCR; TCRdb's copy has only in-frame clones and lacks some. This table holds 150,000 to 200,000 clones, roughly 91% found once. The receptor's source is an adult who received the AZD1222 COVID-19 vaccine. The input for sequencing was peripheral blood, taken 28 days after the second AZD1222 dose.

As DNA, the CDR3 is TGTGCCAGCAGTGAATGGGGCGATACTAGCACAGATACGCAGTATTTT. Amino acid sequence: CASSEWGDTSTDTQYF. V usage is TRBV6-1 and J usage is TRBJ2-3; D may be TRBD1 (5 bases). The CDR3 totals 16 residues. From germline, CDR1 is MNHNS and CDR2 SASEGT. V was pared by 2 bases and J by 0 bases, with 12 bases between.